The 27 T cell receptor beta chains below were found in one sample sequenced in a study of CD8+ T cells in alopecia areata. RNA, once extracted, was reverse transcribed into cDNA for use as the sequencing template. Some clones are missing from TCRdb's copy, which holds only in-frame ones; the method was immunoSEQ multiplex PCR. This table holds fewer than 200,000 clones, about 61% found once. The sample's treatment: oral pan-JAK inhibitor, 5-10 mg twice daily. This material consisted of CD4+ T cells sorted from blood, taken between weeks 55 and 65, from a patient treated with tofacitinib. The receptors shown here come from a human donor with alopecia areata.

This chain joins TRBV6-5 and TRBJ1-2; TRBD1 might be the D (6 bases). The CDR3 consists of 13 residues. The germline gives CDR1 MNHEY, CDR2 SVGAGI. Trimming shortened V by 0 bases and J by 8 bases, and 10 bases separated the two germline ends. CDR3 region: CASSYSWGQGYTF. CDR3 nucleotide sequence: TGTGCCAGCAGTTACTCTTGGGGGCAAGGCTACACCTTC.

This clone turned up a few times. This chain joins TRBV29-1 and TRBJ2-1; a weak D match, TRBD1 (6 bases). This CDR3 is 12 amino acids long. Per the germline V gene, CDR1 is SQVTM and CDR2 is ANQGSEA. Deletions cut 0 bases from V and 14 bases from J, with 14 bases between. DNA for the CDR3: TGCAGCGTTGAAGATTTTGGGGGCCTGGAGTTCTTC. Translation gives CSVEDFGGLEFF.

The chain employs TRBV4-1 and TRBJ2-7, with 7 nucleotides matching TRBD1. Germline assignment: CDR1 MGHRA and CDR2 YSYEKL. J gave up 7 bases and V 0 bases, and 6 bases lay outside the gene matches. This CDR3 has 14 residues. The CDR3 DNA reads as TGCGCCAGCAGCCAAGAGGTGAGACAGGGTGAGCAGTACTTC. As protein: CASSQEVRQGEQYF.

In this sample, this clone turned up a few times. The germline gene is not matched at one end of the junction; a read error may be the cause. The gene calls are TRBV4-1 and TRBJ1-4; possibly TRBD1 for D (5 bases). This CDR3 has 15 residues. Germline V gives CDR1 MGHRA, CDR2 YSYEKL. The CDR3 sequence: CASSQDLREGEKLFF. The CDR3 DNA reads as TGTGCCAGCAGCCAAGATCTCAGGGAGGGGGAAAAACTGTTTTTT.

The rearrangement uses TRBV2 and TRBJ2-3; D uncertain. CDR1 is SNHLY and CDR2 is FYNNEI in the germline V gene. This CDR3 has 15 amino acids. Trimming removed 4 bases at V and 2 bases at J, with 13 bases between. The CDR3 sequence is CASSVGLQFTDTQYF. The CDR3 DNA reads TGTGCCAGCAGTGTGGGATTACAGTTCACAGATACGCAGTATTTT.

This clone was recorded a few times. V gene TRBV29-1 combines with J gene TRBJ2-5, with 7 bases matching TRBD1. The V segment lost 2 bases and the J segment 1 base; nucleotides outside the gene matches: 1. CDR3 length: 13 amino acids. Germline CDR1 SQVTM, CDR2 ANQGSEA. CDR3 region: CSVERGPQETQYF. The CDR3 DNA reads TGCAGCGTTGAAAGGGGGCCCCAAGAGACCCAGTACTTC. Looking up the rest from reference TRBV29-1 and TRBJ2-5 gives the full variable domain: SAVISQKPSRDICQRGTSLTIQCQVDSQVTMMFWYRQQPGQSLTLIATANQGSEATYESGFVIDKFPISRPNLTFSTLTVSNMSPEDSSIYLCSVERGPQETQYFGPGTRLLVL.

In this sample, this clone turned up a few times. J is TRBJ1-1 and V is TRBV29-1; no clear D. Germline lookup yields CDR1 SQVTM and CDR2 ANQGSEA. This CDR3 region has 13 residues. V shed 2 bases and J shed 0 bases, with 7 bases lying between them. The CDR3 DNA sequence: TGCAGCGTTGAACGGACCTTGAACACTGAAGCTTTCTTT. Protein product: CSVERTLNTEAFF.

The CDR3 sequence: CASSLEGGPGYSPLHF. Written as DNA, the CDR3 is TGTGCCAGCAGTTTGGAGGGGGGACCGGGGTATTCACCCCTCCACTTT. The chain joins TRBV27 to TRBJ1-6; maybe TRBD1 (6 bases). CDR3 length: 16 residues. V was pared by 3 bases and J by 8 bases, with 17 bases between. Germline lookup yields CDR1 MNHEY and CDR2 SMNVEV (reference sequence).

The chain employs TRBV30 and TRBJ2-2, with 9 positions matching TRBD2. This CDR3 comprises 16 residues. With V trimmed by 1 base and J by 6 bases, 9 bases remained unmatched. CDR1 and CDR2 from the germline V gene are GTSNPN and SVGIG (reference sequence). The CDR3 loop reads CAWSAPAGGPPGELFF. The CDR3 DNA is TGTGCCTGGAGTGCCCCCGCGGGGGGGCCCCCCGGGGAGCTGTTTTTT.

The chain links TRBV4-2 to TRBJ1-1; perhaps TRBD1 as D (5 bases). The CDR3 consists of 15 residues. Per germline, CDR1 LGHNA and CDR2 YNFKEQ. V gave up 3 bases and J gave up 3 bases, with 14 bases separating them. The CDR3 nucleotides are TGTGCCAGCAGCCAGGGCCGGGGGACCTACACTGAAGCTTTCTTT. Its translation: CASSQGRGTYTEAFF.

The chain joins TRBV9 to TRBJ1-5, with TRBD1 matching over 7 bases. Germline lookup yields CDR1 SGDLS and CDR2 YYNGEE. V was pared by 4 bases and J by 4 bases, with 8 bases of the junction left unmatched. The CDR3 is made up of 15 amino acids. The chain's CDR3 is CASSPNTGVNQPQHF. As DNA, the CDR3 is TGTGCCAGCAGCCCTAATACAGGGGTGAATCAGCCCCAGCATTTT.

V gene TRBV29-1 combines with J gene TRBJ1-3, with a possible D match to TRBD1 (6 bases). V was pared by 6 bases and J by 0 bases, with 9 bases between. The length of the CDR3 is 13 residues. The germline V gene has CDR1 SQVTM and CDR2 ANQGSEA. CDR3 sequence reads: CSVETGSGNTIYF. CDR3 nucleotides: TGCAGCGTGGAGACAGGCTCTGGAAACACCATATATTTT.

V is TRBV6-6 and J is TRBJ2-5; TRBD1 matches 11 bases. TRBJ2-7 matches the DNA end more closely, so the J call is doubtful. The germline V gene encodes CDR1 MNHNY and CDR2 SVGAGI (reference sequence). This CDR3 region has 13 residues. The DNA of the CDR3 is TGTGCCAGCAGTGGGGACAGGGGGACCGAGCAGTACTTC. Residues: CASSGDRGTEQYF.

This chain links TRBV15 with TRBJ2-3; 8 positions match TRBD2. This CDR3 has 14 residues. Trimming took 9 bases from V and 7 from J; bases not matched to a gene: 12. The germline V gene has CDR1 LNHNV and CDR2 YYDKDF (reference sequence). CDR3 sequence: CATTEVAGTHTQYF. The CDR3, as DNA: TGTGCCACGACCGAGGTAGCGGGGACACATACGCAGTATTTT.

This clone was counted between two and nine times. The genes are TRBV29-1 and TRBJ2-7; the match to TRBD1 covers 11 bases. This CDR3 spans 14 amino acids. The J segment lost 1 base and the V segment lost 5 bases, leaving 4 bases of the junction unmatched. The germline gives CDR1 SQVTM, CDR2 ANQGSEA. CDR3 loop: CSVIGQGASYEQYF. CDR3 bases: TGCAGCGTTATTGGACAGGGGGCTTCCTACGAGCAGTACTTC.

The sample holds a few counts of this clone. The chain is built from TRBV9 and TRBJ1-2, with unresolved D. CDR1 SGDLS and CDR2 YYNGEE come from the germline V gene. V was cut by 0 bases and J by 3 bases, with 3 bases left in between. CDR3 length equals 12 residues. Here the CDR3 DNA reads TGTGCCAGCAGCGTAGATGACTATGGCTACACCTTC. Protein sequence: CASSVDDYGYTF.

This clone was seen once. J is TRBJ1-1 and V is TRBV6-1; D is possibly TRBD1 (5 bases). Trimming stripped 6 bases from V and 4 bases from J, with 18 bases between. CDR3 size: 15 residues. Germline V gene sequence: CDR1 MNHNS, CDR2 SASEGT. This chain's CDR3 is CASSAGTTAVTEAFF. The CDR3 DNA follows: TGTGCCAGCAGCGCAGGGACTACGGCTGTCACTGAAGCTTTCTTT.

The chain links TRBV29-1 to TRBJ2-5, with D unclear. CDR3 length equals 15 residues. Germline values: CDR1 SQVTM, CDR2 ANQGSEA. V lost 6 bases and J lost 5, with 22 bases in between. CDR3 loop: CSVLGLQGIGETQYF. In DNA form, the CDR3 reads TGCAGCGTCTTGGGCCTTCAAGGGATCGGGGAGACCCAGTACTTC.

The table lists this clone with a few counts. The CDR3 region is CSVEETGNTEAFF. As DNA, the CDR3 is TGCAGCGTTGAGGAGACAGGGAACACTGAAGCTTTCTTT. This chain links TRBV29-1 with TRBJ1-1; the D gene is possibly TRBD1 (6 bases). The V gene's germline CDR1 is SQVTM and CDR2 ANQGSEA. The CDR3 contains 13 residues. Deletions cut 3 bases from V and 1 base from J, with 9 bases between.

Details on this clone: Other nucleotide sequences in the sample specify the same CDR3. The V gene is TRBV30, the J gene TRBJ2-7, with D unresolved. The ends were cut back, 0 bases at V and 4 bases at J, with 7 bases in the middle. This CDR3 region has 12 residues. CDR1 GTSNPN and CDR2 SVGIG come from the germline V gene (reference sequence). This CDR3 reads CAWSVDRYEQYF. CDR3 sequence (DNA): TGTGCCTGGAGTGTGGACCGTTACGAGCAGTACTTC.

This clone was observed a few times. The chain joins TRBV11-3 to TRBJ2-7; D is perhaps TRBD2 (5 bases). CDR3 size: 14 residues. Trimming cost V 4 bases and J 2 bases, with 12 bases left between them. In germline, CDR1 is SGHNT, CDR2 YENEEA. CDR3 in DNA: TGTGCCAGCAGCTCCTCATCCGGGACCTACGAGCAGTACTTC. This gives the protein CASSSSSGTYEQYF.

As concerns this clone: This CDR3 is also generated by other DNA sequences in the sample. The CDR3 DNA is TGCAGCGTAAACAGGGGGACTGAAGCTTTCTTT. This encodes CSVNRGTEAFF. The rearrangement joins TRBV29-1 to TRBJ1-1; 8 positions agree with TRBD1. The V segment lost 6 bases and the J segment 5 bases; nucleotides outside the gene matches: 2. This CDR3 is built from 11 residues. Germline V gene sequence: CDR1 SQVTM, CDR2 ANQGSEA.

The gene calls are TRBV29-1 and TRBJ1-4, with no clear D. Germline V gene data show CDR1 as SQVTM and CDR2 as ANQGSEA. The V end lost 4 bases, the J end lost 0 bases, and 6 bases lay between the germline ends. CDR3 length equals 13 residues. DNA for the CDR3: TGCAGCGTTGCGGGGACAACTAATGAAAAACTGTTTTTT. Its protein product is CSVAGTTNEKLFF.

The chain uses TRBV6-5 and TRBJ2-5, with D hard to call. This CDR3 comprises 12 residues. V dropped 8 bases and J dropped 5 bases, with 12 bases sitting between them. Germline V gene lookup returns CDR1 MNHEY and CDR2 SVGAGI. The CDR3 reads CASGPGFETQYF. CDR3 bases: TGTGCCAGCGGGCCAGGTTTTGAGACCCAGTACTTC.

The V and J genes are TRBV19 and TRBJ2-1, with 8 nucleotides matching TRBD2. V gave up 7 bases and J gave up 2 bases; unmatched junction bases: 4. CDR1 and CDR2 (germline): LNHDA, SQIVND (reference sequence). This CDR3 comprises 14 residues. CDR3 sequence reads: CASNSGATYNEQFF. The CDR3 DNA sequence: TGTGCCAGTAATAGCGGGGCTACCTACAATGAGCAGTTCTTC.

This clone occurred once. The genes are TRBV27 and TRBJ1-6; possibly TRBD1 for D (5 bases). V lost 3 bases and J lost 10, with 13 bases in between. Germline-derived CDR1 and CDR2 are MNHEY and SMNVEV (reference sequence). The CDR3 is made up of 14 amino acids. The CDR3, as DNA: TGTGCCAGCAGTTTGCGAAGGGGAGGGTCACCCCTCCACTTT. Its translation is CASSLRRGGSPLHF.

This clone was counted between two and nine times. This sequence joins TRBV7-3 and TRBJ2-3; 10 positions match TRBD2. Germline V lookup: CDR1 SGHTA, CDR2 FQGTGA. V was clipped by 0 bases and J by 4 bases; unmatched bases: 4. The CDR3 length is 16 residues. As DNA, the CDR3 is TGTGCCAGCAGCTTAACGCCTAGCGGGGGCGCAGATACGCAGTATTTT. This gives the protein CASSLTPSGGADTQYF.